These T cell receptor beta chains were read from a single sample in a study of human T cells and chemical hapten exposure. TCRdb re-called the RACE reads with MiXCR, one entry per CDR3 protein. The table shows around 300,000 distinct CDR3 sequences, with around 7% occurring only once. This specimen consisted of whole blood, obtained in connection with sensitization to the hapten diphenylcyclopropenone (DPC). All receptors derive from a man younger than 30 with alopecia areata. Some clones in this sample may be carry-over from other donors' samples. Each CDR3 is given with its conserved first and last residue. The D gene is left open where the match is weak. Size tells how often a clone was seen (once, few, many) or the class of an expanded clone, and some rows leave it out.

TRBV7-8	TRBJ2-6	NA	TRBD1	CASSPGQGETGANVLTF	TGTGCCAGCAGCCCTGGACAGGGGGAAACAGGGGCCAACGTCCTGACTTTC
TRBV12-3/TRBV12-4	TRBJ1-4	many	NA	CASSPDREKLFF	TGTGCCAGCAGTCCCGACCGTGAAAAACTGTTTTTT
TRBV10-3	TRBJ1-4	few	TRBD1	CAIGRDRENEKLFF	TGTGCCATCGGTCGGGACAGGGAGAATGAAAAACTGTTTTTT
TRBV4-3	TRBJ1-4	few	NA	CASSQELGEKLFF	TGCGCCAGCAGCCAAGAATTGGGAGAAAAACTGTTTTTT
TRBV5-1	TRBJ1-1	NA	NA	CASSAEYSVAEAFF	TGCGCCAGCAGTGCTGAGTACTCTGTTGCGGAAGCTTTCTTT
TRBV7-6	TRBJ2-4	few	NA	CASSLNWPSGSKNIQYF	TGTGCCAGCAGCTTAAATTGGCCCTCAGGGTCCAAAAACATTCAGTACTTC
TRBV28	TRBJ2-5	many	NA	CASSRYQETQYF	TGTGCCAGCAGTCGGTACCAAGAGACCCAGTACTTC
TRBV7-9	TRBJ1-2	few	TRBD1	CASSYGQGGDGYTF	TGTGCCAGCAGCTACGGACAGGGTGGCGATGGCTACACCTTC
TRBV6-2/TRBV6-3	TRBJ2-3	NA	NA	CASHHGESEGTQYF	TGTGCCAGCCATCACGGGGAATCCGAAGGTACGCAGTATTTT
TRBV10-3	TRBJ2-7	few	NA	CAIRGDVAYEQYF	TGTGCCATCAGGGGGGACGTAGCCTACGAGCAGTACTTC
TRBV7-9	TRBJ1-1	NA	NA	CASSLMLGLRTEAFF	TGTGCCAGCAGCTTAATGCTGGGGTTAAGAACTGAAGCTTTCTTT
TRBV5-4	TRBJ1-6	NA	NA	CASSSLTASLSNSPLHF	TGTGCCAGCAGCTCCTTGACAGCCTCTCTAAGTAATTCACCCCTCCACTTT
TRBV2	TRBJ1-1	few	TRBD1	CASSEGSGQGDTEAFF	TGTGCCAGCAGTGAAGGTTCTGGACAGGGAGACACTGAAGCTTTCTTT
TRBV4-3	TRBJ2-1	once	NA	CASRKAKGLYNEQFF	TGCGCCAGCAGGAAAGCCAAGGGACTCTACAATGAGCAGTTCTTC
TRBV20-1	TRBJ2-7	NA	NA	CSAGRGGRYEQYF	TGCAGTGCTGGAAGGGGGGGGCGGTACGAGCAGTACTTC
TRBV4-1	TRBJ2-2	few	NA	CASSQGGARRRNTGELFF	TGCGCCAGCAGCCAAGGCGGGGCGAGAAGGCGGAACACCGGGGAGCTGTTTTTT
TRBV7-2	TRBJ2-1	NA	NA	CASILRAGPYNEQFF	TGTGCCAGCATCCTACGAGCGGGCCCATACAATGAGCAGTTCTTC
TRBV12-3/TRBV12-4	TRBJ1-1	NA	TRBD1	CASSQMDRGLEAFF	TGTGCCAGCAGTCAGATGGACAGGGGGCTTGAAGCTTTCTTT
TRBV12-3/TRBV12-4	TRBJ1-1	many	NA	CASREGVTEAFF	TGTGCCAGCAGGGAGGGCGTCACTGAAGCTTTCTTT
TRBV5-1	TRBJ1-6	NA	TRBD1	CASGDRTGPSPLHF	TGCGCCAGCGGCGACAGGACAGGTCCATCACCCCTCCACTTT
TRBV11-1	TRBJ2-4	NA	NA	CASSLIEDTKNIQYF	TGTGCCAGCAGCTTAATCGAAGATACCAAAAACATTCAGTACTTC
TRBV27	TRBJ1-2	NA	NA	CASRHTGILDYGYTF	TGTGCCAGCAGACATACAGGGATCCTCGACTATGGCTACACCTTC
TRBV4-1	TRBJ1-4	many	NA	CASSARIATNEKLFF	TGCGCCAGCAGCGCTCGTATTGCAACTAATGAAAAACTGTTTTTT
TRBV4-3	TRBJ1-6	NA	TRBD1	CASSQDLDRGSPLHF	TGCGCCAGCAGCCAAGATTTGGACAGGGGTTCACCCCTCCACTTT
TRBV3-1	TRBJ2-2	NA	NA	CASSLRGGGFTGELFF	TGTGCCAGCAGCCTCCGGGGAGGGGGCTTCACCGGGGAGCTGTTTTTT
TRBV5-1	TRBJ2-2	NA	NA	CASSLVSTGELFF	TGCGCCAGCAGCTTGGTTTCAACCGGGGAGCTGTTTTTT
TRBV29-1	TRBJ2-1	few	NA	CSVDRVGEQFF	TGCAGCGTTGACAGGGTGGGGGAGCAGTTCTTC
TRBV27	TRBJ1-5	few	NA	CASSMRHSNQPQHF	TGTGCCAGCAGTATGCGACACAGCAATCAGCCCCAGCATTTT
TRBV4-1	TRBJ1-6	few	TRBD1	CASSQTGDSPLHF	TGCGCCAGCAGCCAAACAGGGGACTCACCCCTCCACTTT
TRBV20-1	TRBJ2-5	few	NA	CSARDLREQETQYF	TGCAGTGCTAGAGATCTAAGGGAGCAAGAGACCCAGTACTTC
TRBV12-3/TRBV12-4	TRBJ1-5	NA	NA	CASSLQGVGQPQHF	TGTGCCAGCAGTTTACAGGGCGTAGGGCAGCCCCAGCATTTT